Given below is one T cell receptor beta chain in context. Which antigen it targets is not known. Base qualities are not recorded, but no much larger clone differs from it by a single base. The sample belongs to a study of blood T cell repertoires in COVID-19 (TCRdb year 2020). With regard to the full study: Samples from collaborators originated in the United States, Italy and Spain and spanned both the acute and convalescent phases of COVID-19. Samples were obtained from the ongoing ImmuneRACE study (first 160 participants) and from 1,254 subjects provided by 6 global collaborators. The prospective study material was composed of cDNA or gDNA derived from T cells, B-cell-depleted T cells, or PBMCs. A freely available public database, intended as a resource for researchers studying the immune response to SARS-CoV-2, is where the repertoires were released. Nearly every sample came with metadata listing a de-identified subject ID, COVID-19 status, age in years and sex. Deeply sampled blood TCRbeta repertoires from subjects exposed to, actively infected with, or recovered from COVID-19 were included in the dataset. Where available, HLA class I and class II types were taken from metadata supplied by the sample provider and were not determined by assay-based typing. Study-wide findings and limitations: Clinical and demographic metadata were provided uncurated, with the amount varying by source and participant.

One collaborating source in Seattle enrolled patients while the patients were actively infected and followed the patients over time throughout the course of disease. Whole blood was collected in K2EDTA tubes by collaborating institutions according to the institutions' own protocols. Collaborator samples were shipped for TCRbeta analysis as frozen whole blood, isolated PBMCs, or DNA extracted from either sample type. TCRbeta CDR3 regions were amplified from genomic DNA using the immunoSEQ Assay, a bias-controlled multiplex PCR. The paper's processing steps were these. Nucleated cell counts per sample were estimated from amplification of reference gene primers within the assay. Sequence reads were collapsed and filtered to measure the absolute abundance of every unique TCRbeta CDR3 rearrangement. Productive Simpson clonality was computed per sample as the square root of Simpson's diversity index over productive rearrangements. The source is immuneACCESS, and TCRdb retained only in-frame sequences with V and J called. Part of the clones is not carried over; for the studies checked, unresolved V genes explain less than half of this, and the remainder is unexplained. The V and J calls and clone size are taken from that table; D and trimming were inferred from the DNA. The table for this sample lists tens of thousands of clones; about 74% of them were counted only once. Roughly 2.4% of the sample is in the top ten clones.

The germline V gene sets CDR1 to SGHTA and CDR2 to FQGNSA. The cysteine opens and the phenylalanine closes a CDR3 of 13 amino acids. Only the CDR3 part of the read is kept: 39 bases, read in frame from the first base. The germline ends are 13 bases apart after V is trimmed by 1 base and J by 13 bases. Material for sequencing was peripheral blood. Rearrangement joined TRBV7-2 to TRBJ1-4, with the D gene not confidently named. The sequence came from a man between 70 and 80 years old with COVID-19, enrolled during active disease. The CDR3 protein is CASSLENLGGLFF. The bases are TGTGCCAGCAGCTTAGAAAATTTGGGAGGACTGTTTTTT.